The T cell receptor beta chain under discussion was sequenced for a study of blood T cell repertoires in COVID-19. Study information: PBMCs, B-cell-depleted T cells, or T cells were the source of the cDNA or gDNA that made up the material.

Per the original methods: Cell counts per sample came from amplifying reference gene primers. Produced via immunoSEQ multiplex PCR; TCRdb's table is partial and in-frame only. V and J calls plus clone size are reproduced from that table; the DNA served to infer D and trimming. The table includes 150,000 to 200,000 clones, roughly nine tenths detected once. V lost 6 bases and J lost 9, with 12 bases in between. This CDR3 is 13 amino acids long. Germline CDR1 and CDR2: SNHLY and FYNNEI. This clone came up once. The genes are TRBV2 and TRBJ1-6; D is unclear. Specimen: peripheral blood. The TCR comes from a woman aged 70 to 79 with acute or convalescent COVID-19. The CDR3 DNA reads TGTGCCAGCAGGGCGAGGATATTTTCACCCCTCCACTTT. Amino acid sequence: CASRARIFSPLHF.